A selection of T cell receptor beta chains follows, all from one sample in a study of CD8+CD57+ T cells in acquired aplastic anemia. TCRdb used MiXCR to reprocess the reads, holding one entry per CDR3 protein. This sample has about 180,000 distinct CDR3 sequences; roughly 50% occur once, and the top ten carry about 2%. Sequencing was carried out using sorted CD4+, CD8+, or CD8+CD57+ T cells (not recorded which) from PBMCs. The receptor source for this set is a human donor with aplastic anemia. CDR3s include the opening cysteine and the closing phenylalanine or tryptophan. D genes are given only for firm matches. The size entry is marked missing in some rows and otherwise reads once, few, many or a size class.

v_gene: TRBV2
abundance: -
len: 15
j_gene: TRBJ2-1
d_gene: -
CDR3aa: CASSDLADPGNEQFF
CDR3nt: TGTGCCAGCAGTGACTTAGCCGACCCCGGTAATGAGCAGTTCTTC

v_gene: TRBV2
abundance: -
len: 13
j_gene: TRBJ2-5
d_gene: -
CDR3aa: CASRLGYQETQYF
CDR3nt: TGTGCCAGCCGACTGGGGTACCAAGAGACCCAGTACTTC

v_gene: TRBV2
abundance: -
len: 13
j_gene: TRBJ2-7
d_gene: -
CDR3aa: CASRRDGSYEQYF
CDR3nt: TGTGCCAGCCGCCGGGACGGTTCCTACGAGCAGTACTTC

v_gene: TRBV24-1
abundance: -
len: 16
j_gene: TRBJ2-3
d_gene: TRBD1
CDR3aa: CATSGTGTGSTDTQYF
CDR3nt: TGTGCCACCAGTGGTACAGGGACAGGAAGCACAGATACGCAGTATTTT

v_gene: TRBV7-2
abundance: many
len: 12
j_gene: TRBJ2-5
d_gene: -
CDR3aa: CASSSGQETQYF
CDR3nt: TGTGCCAGCAGCTCTGGACAAGAGACCCAGTACTTC

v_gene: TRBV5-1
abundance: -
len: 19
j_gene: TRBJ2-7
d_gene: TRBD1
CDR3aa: CASSSGTGRPSLIPYEQYF
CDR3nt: TGCGCCAGCAGCTCCGGGACAGGGCGCCCCAGTTTGATCCCCTACGAGCAGTACTTC

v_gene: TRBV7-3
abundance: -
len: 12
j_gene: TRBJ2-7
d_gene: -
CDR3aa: CASSRNGWEQYF
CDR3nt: TGTGCCAGCAGCAGAAATGGGTGGGAGCAGTACTTC

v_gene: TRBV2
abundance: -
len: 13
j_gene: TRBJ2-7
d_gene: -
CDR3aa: CASRGFGRYEQYF
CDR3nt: TGTGCCAGCAGGGGTTTCGGAAGGTACGAGCAGTACTTC

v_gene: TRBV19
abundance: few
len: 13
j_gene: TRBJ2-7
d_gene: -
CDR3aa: CASSTQLSYEQYF
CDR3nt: TGTGCCAGTAGTACACAGCTCTCCTACGAGCAGTACTTC

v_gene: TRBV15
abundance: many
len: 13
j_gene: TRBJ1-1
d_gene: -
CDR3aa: CATSNKGGTEAFF
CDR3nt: TGTGCCACCAGCAATAAGGGAGGCACTGAAGCTTTCTTT

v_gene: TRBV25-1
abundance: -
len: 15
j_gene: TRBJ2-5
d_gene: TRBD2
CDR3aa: CASSLNGGGGETQYF
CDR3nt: TGTGCCAGCAGCTTAAACGGGGGGGGCGGGGAGACCCAGTACTTC

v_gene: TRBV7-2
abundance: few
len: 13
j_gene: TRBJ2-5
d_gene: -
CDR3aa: CASSLFQGETQYF
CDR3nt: TGTGCCAGCAGCTTATTCCAAGGGGAGACCCAGTACTTC

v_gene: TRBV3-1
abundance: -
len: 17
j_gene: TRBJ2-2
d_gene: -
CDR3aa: CASSQVDRGSNTGELFF
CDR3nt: TGTGCCAGCAGCCAAGTTGACAGAGGATCGAACACCGGGGAGCTGTTTTTT

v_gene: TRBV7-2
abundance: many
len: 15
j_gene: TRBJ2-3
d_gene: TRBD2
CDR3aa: CASRTSGAFTDTQYF
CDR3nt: TGTGCCAGCAGGACTAGCGGGGCGTTCACAGATACGCAGTATTTT

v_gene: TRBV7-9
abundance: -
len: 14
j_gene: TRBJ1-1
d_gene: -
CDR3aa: CASSPLTVNTEAFF
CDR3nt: TGTGCCAGCAGCCCCTTGACAGTGAACACTGAAGCTTTCTTT

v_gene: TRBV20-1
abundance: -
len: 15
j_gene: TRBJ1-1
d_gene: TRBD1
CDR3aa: CSARDRGQGRTEAFF
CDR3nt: TGCAGTGCTAGGGACAGGGGCCAAGGGAGGACTGAAGCTTTCTTT

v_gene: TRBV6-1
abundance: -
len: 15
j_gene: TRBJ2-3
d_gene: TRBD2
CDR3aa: CASSELAGGPDTQYF
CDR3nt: TGTGCCAGCAGTGAACTAGCGGGGGGGCCAGATACGCAGTATTTT

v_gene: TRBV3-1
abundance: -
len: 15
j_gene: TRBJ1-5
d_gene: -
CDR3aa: CASSMEQLSNQPQHF
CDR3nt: TGTGCCAGCAGCATGGAACAGCTTAGCAATCAGCCCCAGCATTTT

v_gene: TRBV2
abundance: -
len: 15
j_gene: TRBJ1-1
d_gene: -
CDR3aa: CASSVFRVMNTEAFF
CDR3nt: TGTGCCAGCAGTGTGTTCAGGGTGATGAACACTGAAGCTTTCTTT

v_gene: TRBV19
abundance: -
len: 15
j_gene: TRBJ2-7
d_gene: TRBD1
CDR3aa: CARTLRDRGQYEQYF
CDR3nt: TGTGCCAGAACCCTCCGGGACAGGGGGCAATACGAGCAGTACTTC